The present T cell receptor beta chain was sequenced within a study of cytomegalovirus exposure and HLA in healthy donors. The V gene's germline CDR1 is LNHDA and CDR2 SQIVND (reference sequence). This CDR3 region has 15 residues. V was pared by 5 bases and J by 9 bases, with 10 bases of the junction left unmatched. Details on this clone: What it recognizes is unknown.

These donors counted as nominally healthy when sampled, but unrecorded immune exposures were likely. 60 Vbeta and 13 Jbeta primers were used in PCR. Measured with immunoSEQ multiplex PCR; TCRdb has only the in-frame clones, and not every one. The sample spans 150,000 to 200,000 clones; the ten largest clones claim about 0.8%. Study findings and constraints: The productive fraction for most TCR beta V segments was about 90% or about 30% in an earlier analysis.

Sequenced sample: PBMCs. The chain combines TRBV19 with TRBJ1-1; 12 positions match TRBD1. This sequence originates from a woman aged 18-29 years in good health and CMV-seropositive. CDR3 in DNA: TGTGCCAGTAGTCTTCTTGGGACAGGGGGCTCTAAAGCTTTCTTT. It translates to CASSLLGTGGSKAFF.